The 2 T cell receptor beta chains reported below all come from one sample, sequenced in a study of T cell responses to AZD1222 COVID-19 vaccine. Profiled with immunoSEQ multiplex PCR; TCRdb holds only in-frame clones, not every one. The data contain about 96,000 clones, roughly 90% of them seen just once; the ten biggest clones take up about 28%. The sample was peripheral blood, taken on day 0 of AZD1222 vaccination. The receptor source for this set is an adult in good health.

The chain uses TRBV11-3 and TRBJ2-3; TRBD1 aligns across 7 bases. This CDR3 is 14 amino acids long. Germline V gives CDR1 SGHNT, CDR2 YENEEA. The ends lost 6 bases at V and 6 bases at J; junction bases unmatched: 9. The CDR3 loop is CASSQIQGSDTQYF. In DNA, the CDR3 is TGTGCCAGCAGTCAAATACAGGGGTCGGATACGCAGTATTTT.

This clone was counted a single time. The J gene is TRBJ2-5, the V gene TRBV5-1, with TRBD1 matching over 9 bases. Germline assignment: CDR1 SGHRS and CDR2 YFSETQ. The CDR3 runs 14 residues. Trimming cost V 4 bases and J 4 bases; bases outside gene matches: 5. The CDR3 DNA sequence: TGCGCCAGCAGCCTCCGGACAGGGGTAGAGACCCAGTACTTC. Amino acid sequence: CASSLRTGVETQYF.